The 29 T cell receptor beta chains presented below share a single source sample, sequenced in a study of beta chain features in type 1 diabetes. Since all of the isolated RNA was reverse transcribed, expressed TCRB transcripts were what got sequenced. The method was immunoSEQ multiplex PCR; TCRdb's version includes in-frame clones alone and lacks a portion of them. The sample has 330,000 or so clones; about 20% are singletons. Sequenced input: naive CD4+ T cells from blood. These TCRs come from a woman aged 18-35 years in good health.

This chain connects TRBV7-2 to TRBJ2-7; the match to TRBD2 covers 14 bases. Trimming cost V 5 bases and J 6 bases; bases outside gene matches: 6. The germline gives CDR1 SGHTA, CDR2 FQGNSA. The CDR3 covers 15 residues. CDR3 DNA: TGTGCCAGCAGCCACCGACTAGCGGGAGGGCGCGAGCAGTACTTC. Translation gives CASSHRLAGGREQYF.

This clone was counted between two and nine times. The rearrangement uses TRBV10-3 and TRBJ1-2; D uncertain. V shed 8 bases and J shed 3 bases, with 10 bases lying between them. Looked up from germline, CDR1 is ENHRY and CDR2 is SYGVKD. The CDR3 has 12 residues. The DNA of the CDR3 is TGTGCCATCGGAGGAACAGACTATGGCTACACCTTC. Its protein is CAIGGTDYGYTF.

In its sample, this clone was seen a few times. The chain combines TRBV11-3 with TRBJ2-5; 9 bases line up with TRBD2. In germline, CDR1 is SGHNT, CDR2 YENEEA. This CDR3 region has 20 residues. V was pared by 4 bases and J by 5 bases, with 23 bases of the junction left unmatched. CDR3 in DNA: TGTGCCAGCAGCTCGATCCTAAGGCCCCGAGTCGGGACTAGCAGGGAGACCCAGTACTTC. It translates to CASSSILRPRVGTSRETQYF.

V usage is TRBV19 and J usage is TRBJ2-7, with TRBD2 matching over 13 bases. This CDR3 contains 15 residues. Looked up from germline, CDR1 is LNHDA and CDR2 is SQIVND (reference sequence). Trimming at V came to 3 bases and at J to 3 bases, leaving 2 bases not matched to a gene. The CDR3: CASSIGTSGVYEQYF. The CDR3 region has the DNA TGTGCCAGTAGTATCGGGACTAGCGGGGTCTACGAGCAGTACTTC. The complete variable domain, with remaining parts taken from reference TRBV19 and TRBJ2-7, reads DGGITQSPKYLFRKEGQNVTLSCEQNLNHDAMYWYRQDPGQGLRLIYYSQIVNDFQKGDIAEGYSVSREKKESFPLTVTSAQKNPTAFYLCASSIGTSGVYEQYFGPGTRLTVT.

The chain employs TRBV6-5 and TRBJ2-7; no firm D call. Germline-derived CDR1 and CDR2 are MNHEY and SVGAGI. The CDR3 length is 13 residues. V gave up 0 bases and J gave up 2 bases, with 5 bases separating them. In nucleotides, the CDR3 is TGTGCCAGCAGTTACTCCCAGACCTACGAGCAGTACTTC. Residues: CASSYSQTYEQYF.

The CDR3 sequence: CASSLGLGQEAFNYGYTF. In DNA form, the CDR3 reads TGTGCCAGCAGCTTGGGGCTAGGACAGGAGGCTTTTAACTATGGCTACACCTTC. The chain links TRBV5-4 to TRBJ1-2; 7 positions agree with TRBD1. Germline values: CDR1 SGHNT, CDR2 YYREEE (reference sequence). The junction had 12 bases not matched to a gene; V was cut back by 0 bases and J by 1 base. CDR3 length: 18 amino acids.

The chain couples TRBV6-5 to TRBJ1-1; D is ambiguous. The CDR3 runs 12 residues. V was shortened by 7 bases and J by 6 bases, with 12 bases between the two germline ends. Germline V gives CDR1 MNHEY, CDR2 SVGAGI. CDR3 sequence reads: CASKRLHSEAFF. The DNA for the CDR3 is TGTGCCAGCAAGAGGTTGCACTCTGAAGCTTTCTTT.

The CDR3 DNA reads as TGTGCCTGGTCACCCGGGTCCTCTGGAAACACCATATATTTT. It translates to CAWSPGSSGNTIYF. The V gene is TRBV30, the J gene TRBJ1-3, with unresolved D. The CDR3 has 14 amino acids. Trimming shortened V by 5 bases and J by 0 bases, and 11 bases separated the two germline ends. Germline V gene data show CDR1 as GTSNPN and CDR2 as SVGIG (reference sequence).

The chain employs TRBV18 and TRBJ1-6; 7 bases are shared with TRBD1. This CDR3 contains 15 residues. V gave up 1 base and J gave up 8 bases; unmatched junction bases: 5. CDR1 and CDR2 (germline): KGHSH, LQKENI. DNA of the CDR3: TGTGCCAGCTCACCACGACAGGGTGGGGATTCACCCCTCCACTTT. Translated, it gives CASSPRQGGDSPLHF.

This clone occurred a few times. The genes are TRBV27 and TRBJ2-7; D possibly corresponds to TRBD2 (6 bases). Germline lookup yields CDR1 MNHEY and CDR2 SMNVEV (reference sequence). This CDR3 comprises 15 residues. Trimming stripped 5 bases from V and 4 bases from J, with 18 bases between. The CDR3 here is CASSPPAGRGYEQYF. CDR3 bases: TGTGCCAGCAGTCCCCCGGCGGGGCGCGGGTACGAGCAGTACTTC.

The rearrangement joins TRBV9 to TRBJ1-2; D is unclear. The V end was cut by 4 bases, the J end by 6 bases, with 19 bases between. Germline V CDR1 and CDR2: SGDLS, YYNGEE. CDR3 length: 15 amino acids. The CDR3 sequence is CASSRIGLGLDGYTF. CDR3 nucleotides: TGTGCCAGCAGCAGGATTGGATTGGGCCTCGATGGCTACACCTTC.

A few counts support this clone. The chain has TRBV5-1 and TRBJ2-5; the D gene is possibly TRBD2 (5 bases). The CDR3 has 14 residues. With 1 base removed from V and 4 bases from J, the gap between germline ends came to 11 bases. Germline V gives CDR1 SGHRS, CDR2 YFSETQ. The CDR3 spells CASSLIRGAETQYF. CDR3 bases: TGCGCCAGCAGCTTGATCCGGGGAGCAGAGACCCAGTACTTC.

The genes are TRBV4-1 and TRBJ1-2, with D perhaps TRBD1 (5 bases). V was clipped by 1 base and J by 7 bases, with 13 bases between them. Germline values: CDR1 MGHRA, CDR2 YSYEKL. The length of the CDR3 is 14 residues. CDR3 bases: TGCGCCAGCAGCCAAGTCCGGGGGTTAGGTGGCTACACCTTC. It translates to CASSQVRGLGGYTF.

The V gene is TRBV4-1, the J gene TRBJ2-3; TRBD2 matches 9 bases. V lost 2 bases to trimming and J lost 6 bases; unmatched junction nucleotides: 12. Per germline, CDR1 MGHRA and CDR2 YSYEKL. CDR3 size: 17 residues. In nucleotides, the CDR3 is TGCGCCAGCAGCCAACCATTGCTAGCGGGGTCGCGGGATACGCAGTATTTT. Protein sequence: CASSQPLLAGSRDTQYF.

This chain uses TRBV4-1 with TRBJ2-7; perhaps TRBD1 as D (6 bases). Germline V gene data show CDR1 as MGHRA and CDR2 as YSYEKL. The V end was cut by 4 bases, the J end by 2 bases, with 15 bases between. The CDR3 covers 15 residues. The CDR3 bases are TGCGCCAGCAGCCCCCGACAGGTTTCAACCTACGAGCAGTACTTC. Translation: CASSPRQVSTYEQYF.

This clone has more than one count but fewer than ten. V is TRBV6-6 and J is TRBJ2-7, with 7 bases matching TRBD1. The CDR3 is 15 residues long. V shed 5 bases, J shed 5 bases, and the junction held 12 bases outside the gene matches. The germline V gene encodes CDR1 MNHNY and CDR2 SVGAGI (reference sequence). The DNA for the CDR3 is TGTGCCAGCAGTCCTACCGGGACAGCGCTCGACGAGCAGTACTTC. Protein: CASSPTGTALDEQYF.

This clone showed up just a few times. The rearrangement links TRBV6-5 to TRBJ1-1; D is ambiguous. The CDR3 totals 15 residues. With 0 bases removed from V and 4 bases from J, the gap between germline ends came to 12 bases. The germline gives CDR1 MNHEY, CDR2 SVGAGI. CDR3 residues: CASSYSSASSTEAFF. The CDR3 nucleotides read TGTGCCAGCAGTTACTCGAGTGCCTCCTCCACTGAAGCTTTCTTT.

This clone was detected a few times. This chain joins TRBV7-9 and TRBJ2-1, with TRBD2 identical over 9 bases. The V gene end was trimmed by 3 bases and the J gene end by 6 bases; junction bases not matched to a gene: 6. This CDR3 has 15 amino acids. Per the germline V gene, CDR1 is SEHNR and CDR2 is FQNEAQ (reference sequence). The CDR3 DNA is TGTGCCAGCAGCTTCCTCCGACTAGCGGCCAATGAGCAGTTCTTC. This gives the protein CASSFLRLAANEQFF. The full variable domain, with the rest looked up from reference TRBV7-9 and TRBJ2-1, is DTGVSQNPRHKITKRGQNVTFRCDPISEHNRLYWYRQTLGQGPEFLTYFQNEAQLEKSRLLSDRFSAERPKGSFSTLEIQRTEQGDSAMYLCASSFLRLAANEQFFGPGTRLTVL.

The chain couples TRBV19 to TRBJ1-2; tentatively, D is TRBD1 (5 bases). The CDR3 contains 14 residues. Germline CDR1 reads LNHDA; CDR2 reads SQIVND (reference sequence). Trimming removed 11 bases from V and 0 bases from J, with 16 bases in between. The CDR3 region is CACSPGASNYGYTF. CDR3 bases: TGTGCCTGTTCCCCTGGGGCATCTAACTATGGCTACACCTTC.

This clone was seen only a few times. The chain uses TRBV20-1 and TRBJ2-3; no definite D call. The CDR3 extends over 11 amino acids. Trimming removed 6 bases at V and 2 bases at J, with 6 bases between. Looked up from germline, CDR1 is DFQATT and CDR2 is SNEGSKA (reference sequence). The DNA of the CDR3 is TGCAGTGCCTTAAACACAGATACGCAGTATTTT. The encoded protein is CSALNTDTQYF.

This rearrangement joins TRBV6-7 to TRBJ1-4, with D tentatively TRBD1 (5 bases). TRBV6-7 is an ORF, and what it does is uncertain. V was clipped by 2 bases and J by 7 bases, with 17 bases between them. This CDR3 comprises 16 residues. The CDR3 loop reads CASSYQQDSAIEKLFF. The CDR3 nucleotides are TGTGCCAGCAGTTACCAACAGGATTCGGCGATTGAAAAACTGTTTTTT.

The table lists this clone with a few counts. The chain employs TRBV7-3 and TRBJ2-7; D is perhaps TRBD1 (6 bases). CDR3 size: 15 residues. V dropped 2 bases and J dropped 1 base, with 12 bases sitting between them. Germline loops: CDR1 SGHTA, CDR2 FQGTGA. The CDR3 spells CASSLGNRVSYEQYF. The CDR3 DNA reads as TGTGCCAGCAGCTTAGGGAACAGGGTTTCCTACGAGCAGTACTTC.

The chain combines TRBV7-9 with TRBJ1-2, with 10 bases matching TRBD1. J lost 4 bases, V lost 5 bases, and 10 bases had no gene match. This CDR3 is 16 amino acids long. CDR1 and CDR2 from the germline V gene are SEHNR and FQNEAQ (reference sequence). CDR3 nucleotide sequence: TGTGCCAGCAGCACCTACCGGGACAGGGGCCCCTATGGCTACACCTTC. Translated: CASSTYRDRGPYGYTF.

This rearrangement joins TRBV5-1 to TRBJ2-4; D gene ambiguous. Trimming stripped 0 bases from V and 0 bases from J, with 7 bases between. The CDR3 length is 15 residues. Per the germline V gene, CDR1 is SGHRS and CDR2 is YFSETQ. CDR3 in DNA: TGCGCCAGCAGCTTGGAGCCATTAGCCAAAAACATTCAGTACTTC. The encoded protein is CASSLEPLAKNIQYF.

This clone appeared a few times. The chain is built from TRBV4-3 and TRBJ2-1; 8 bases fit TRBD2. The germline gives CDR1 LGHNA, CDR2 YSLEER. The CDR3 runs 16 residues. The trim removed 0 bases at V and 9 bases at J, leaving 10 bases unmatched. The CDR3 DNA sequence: TGCGCCAGCAGCCAAGACGCGAGCGGGGGAAGGATTGAGCAGTTCTTC. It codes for CASSQDASGGRIEQFF.

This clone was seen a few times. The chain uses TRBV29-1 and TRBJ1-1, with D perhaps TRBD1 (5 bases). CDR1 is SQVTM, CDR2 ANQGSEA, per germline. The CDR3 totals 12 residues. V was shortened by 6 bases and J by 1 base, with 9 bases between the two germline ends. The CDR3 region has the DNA TGCAGCGTAACCACAGGGAACACTGAAGCTTTCTTT. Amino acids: CSVTTGNTEAFF.

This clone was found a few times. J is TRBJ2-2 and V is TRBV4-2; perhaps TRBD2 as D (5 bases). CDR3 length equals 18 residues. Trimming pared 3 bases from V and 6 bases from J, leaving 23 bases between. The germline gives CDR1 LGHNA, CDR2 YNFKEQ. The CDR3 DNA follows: TGTGCCAGCAGCCAGAATACCCTCACGGAGGCCGGGGCCGGGGAGCTGTTTTTT. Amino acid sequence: CASSQNTLTEAGAGELFF.

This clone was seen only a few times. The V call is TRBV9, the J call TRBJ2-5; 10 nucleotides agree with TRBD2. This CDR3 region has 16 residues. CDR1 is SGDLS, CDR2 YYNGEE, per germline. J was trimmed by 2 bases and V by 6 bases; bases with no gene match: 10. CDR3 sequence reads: CASTPGASGSQETQYF. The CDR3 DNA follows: TGTGCCAGCACCCCGGGGGCTAGCGGGAGTCAAGAGACCCAGTACTTC.

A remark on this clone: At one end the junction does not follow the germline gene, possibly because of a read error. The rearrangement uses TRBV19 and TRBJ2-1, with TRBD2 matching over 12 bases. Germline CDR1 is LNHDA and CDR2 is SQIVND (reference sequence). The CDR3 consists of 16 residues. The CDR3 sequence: CASSNSGTSGYIEQFF. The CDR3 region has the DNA TGTGCCAGTAGTAATTCCGGGACTAGCGGGTACATTGAGCAGTTCTTC.